Each of the 28 T cell receptor beta chains below was sequenced from the same sample in a study of identical twins. One entry per CDR3 protein results from TCRdb running MiXCR on the 5' RACE reads. The sample consists of about 210,000 distinct CDR3 sequences, roughly a tenth of them appearing once. The specimen sequenced was memory (CD45RO+) T cells sorted from blood. The receptors stem from a young woman in good health.

Only a few counts were recorded for this clonotype. The chain has TRBV20-1 and TRBJ1-4, with 9 bases aligning to TRBD1. The CDR3 is 14 residues long. The J segment lost 8 bases and the V segment lost 4 bases, leaving 8 bases of the junction unmatched. Germline-derived CDR1 and CDR2 are DFQATT and SNEGSKA (reference sequence). The CDR3, as DNA: TGCAGTGCTAAGGATGGGACAGGGTACGAAAAACTGTTTTTT. It translates to CSAKDGTGYEKLFF.

The chain joins TRBV7-3 to TRBJ2-3, with TRBD1 matching 9 bases. The V and J ends lost 5 bases and 3 bases, in that order; junction bases with no gene match: 3. This CDR3 comprises 14 residues. CDR1 is SGHTA, CDR2 FQGTGA, per germline. The chain's CDR3 is CASSPQGATDTQYF. In DNA, the CDR3 is TGTGCCAGCAGCCCACAGGGGGCTACAGATACGCAGTATTTT.

This clonotype was recorded many times. This chain connects TRBV12-3 or TRBV12-4 to TRBJ1-2; D is unresolved. The CDR3 loop spans 13 amino acids. V was pared by 3 bases and J by 2 bases, with 7 bases between. The CDR3 is CASSFSRNYGYTF. As DNA, the CDR3 is TGTGCCAGCAGTTTTTCCCGGAACTATGGCTACACCTTC.

This clonotype was seen at least ten times. The chain combines TRBV20-1 with TRBJ2-1; 8 positions agree with TRBD2. CDR3 length: 15 residues. In germline, CDR1 is DFQATT, CDR2 SNEGSKA (reference sequence). V lost 0 bases to trimming and J lost 7 bases; unmatched junction nucleotides: 8. The CDR3 sequence: CSARDLAGGVNEQFF. The CDR3, as DNA: TGCAGTGCTAGAGATCTGGCGGGAGGTGTGAATGAGCAGTTCTTC.

This clonotype appeared a few times. The chain employs TRBV9 and TRBJ1-4; D is uncertain. Trimming removed 2 bases at V and 10 bases at J, with 24 bases between. The germline gives CDR1 SGDLS, CDR2 YYNGEE. The CDR3 has 17 amino acids. The CDR3 DNA is TGTGCCAGCAGCGTCGGGGAAAGACCCTTACACGAGGGAAAACTGTTTTTT. This gives the protein CASSVGERPLHEGKLFF.

This clonotype was detected ten times or more. V is TRBV5-5 and J is TRBJ2-7; 9 bases are shared with TRBD2. With V trimmed by 1 base and J by 1 base, 6 bases remained unmatched. The germline CDR1 and CDR2 sequences are SGHKS and YYEKEE (reference sequence). This CDR3 is 16 amino acids long. CDR3: CASSLSWLAGSYEQYF. In DNA, the CDR3 is TGTGCCAGCAGCTTGTCATGGCTAGCGGGGTCCTACGAGCAGTACTTC.

This clonotype was observed a few times. The V gene is TRBV11-2, the J gene TRBJ1-2; D possibly corresponds to TRBD1 (5 bases). This CDR3 contains 16 residues. V was trimmed by 1 base and J by 4 bases, leaving 16 bases between them. Looked up from germline, CDR1 is SGHAT and CDR2 is FQNNGV. In DNA form, the CDR3 reads TGTGCCAGCAGCTTAGTCCCTGGGGCCTCTGGCTATGGCTACACCTTC. This translates into CASSLVPGASGYGYTF.

The rearrangement uses TRBV7-9 and TRBJ2-1; 7 bases match TRBD2. The length of the CDR3 is 16 residues. Per germline, CDR1 SEHNR and CDR2 FQNEAQ (reference sequence). The ends lost 0 bases at V and 2 bases at J; junction bases unmatched: 4. For the CDR3, the DNA is TGTGCCAGCAGCTTAGCGGGAGGGAACACCTACAATGAGCAGTTCTTC. This gives the protein CASSLAGGNTYNEQFF.

The chain recombines TRBV9 with TRBJ2-1; 8 bases fit TRBD2. Germline CDR1 is SGDLS and CDR2 is YYNGEE. V lost 0 bases and J lost 2; bases outside the gene matches: 16. The CDR3 is made up of 20 amino acids. The CDR3 loop is CASSVDPLAGLQTAYNEQFF. The CDR3 nucleotides read TGTGCCAGCAGCGTAGATCCTCTAGCGGGCCTCCAAACAGCCTACAATGAGCAGTTCTTC.

The chain is built from TRBV24-1 and TRBJ1-1; D gene uncertain. The CDR3 is 11 residues long. V lost 4 bases and J lost 10, with 9 bases in between. CDR1 is KGHDR, CDR2 SFDVKD, per germline. This CDR3 reads CATSEGSRAFF. Here the CDR3 DNA reads TGTGCCACCAGTGAGGGGAGTCGAGCTTTCTTT.

This clonotype was seen a handful of times. The V call is TRBV6-5, the J call TRBJ2-6, with TRBD2 matching over 9 bases. Unmatched junction bases numbered 10, after V lost 4 bases and J lost 0 bases. Per germline, CDR1 MNHEY and CDR2 SVGAGI. CDR3 size: 19 residues. This CDR3 is CASSLPTSGLDSGANVLTF. CDR3 coding DNA: TGTGCCAGCAGTTTGCCGACTAGCGGATTAGACTCTGGGGCCAACGTCCTGACTTTC.

This clonotype has only a few counts. The gene calls are TRBV2 and TRBJ1-1; D is uncertain. Trimming took 1 base from V and 5 from J, leaving 8 bases between them. Germline-derived CDR1 and CDR2 are SNHLY and FYNNEI. There are 13 residues in the CDR3. For the CDR3, the DNA is TGTGCCAGCAGTGAAGAGGGAAGAACTGAAGCTTTCTTT. Its translation is CASSEEGRTEAFF.

This clonotype appeared many times. The chain uses TRBV11-2 and TRBJ2-2; D remains unclear. Germline V lookup: CDR1 SGHAT, CDR2 FQNNGV. Trimming pared 1 base from V and 3 bases from J, leaving 15 bases between. The CDR3 totals 17 residues. The DNA for the CDR3 is TGTGCCAGCAGCTTAGGATCTTCATCGATTTACACCGGGGAGCTGTTTTTT. It codes for CASSLGSSSIYTGELFF.

The rearrangement links TRBV12-3 or TRBV12-4 to TRBJ1-4; D not resolved. V was clipped by 4 bases and J by 3 bases, with 9 bases between them. CDR3 length: 14 amino acids. This CDR3 reads CASSSGSSNEKLFF. The CDR3 bases are TGTGCCAGCAGTTCCGGCAGCTCTAATGAAAAACTGTTTTTT.

This clonotype was observed a few times. V and J are TRBV5-1 and TRBJ1-1; D not resolved. Germline assignment: CDR1 SGHRS and CDR2 YFSETQ. CDR3 length equals 15 residues. V shed 0 bases and J shed 4 bases, with 13 bases lying between them. This chain's CDR3 is CASSLGAYASTEAFF. The CDR3 coding sequence is TGCGCCAGCAGCTTGGGGGCCTACGCCAGCACTGAAGCTTTCTTT.

DNA for the CDR3: TGCAGTGCGAAGGAAAGGGGACGGCTACACACTGAAGCTTTCTTT. Amino acids: CSAKERGRLHTEAFF. J is TRBJ1-1 and V is TRBV20-1, with D maybe TRBD1 (5 bases). V was pared by 6 bases and J by 3 bases, with 20 bases between. In germline, CDR1 is DFQATT, CDR2 SNEGSKA (reference sequence). The CDR3 is made up of 15 amino acids.

This chain joins TRBV5-6 and TRBJ2-1; perhaps TRBD2 as D (6 bases). Trimming shortened V by 3 bases and J by 2 bases, and 12 bases separated the two germline ends. The CDR3 loop spans 15 amino acids. The germline gives CDR1 SGHDT, CDR2 YYEEEE. The CDR3 reads CASSSRTKAYNEQFF. The CDR3 DNA sequence: TGTGCCAGCAGCTCTAGGACTAAGGCCTACAATGAGCAGTTCTTC. Complete variable domain (other parts from reference TRBV5-6 and TRBJ2-1): DAGVTQSPTHLIKTRGQQVTLRCSPKSGHDTVSWYQQALGQGPQFIFQYYEEEERQRGNFPDRFSGHQFPNYSSELNVNALLLGDSALYLCASSSRTKAYNEQFFGPGTRLTVL.

The V and J genes are TRBV10-1 and TRBJ1-1; D gene uncertain. The germline gives CDR1 WNHNN, CDR2 SYGVQD (reference sequence). The CDR3 runs 12 residues. V was pared by 0 bases and J by 11 bases, with 10 bases between. This chain's CDR3 is CASSESQFPAFF. The CDR3 DNA reads as TGCGCCAGCAGTGAGTCACAGTTCCCTGCTTTCTTT.

The chain links TRBV27 to TRBJ1-5; D unresolved. The CDR3 loop spans 15 amino acids. V was pared by 6 bases and J by 6 bases, with 18 bases between. Germline V CDR1 and CDR2: MNHEY, SMNVEV (reference sequence). The CDR3 DNA follows: TGTGCCAGCAGCGCGGAGTTCGGCGCGAGTCAGCCCCAGCATTTT. Protein sequence: CASSAEFGASQPQHF.

This clonotype was detected only a few times. V gene TRBV20-1 combines with J gene TRBJ2-3, with TRBD1 as a possible D gene (6 bases). CDR1 is DFQATT and CDR2 is SNEGSKA in the germline V gene (reference sequence). The CDR3 has 15 residues. Trimming took 6 bases from V and 3 from J, leaving 19 bases between them. CDR3 amino acids: CSAARTGSRTDTQYF. The DNA of the CDR3 is TGCAGTGCCGCCCGAACAGGGTCCCGGACAGATACGCAGTATTTT.

The sample holds a few counts of this clonotype. The chain is built from TRBV20-1 and TRBJ2-5, with 9 bases matching TRBD1. After removal of 5 bases from V and 5 bases from J, the junction contained 12 bases not matched to a gene. The CDR3 extends over 15 amino acids. Germline V gives CDR1 DFQATT, CDR2 SNEGSKA (reference sequence). The CDR3 reads CSAGGGQGFSETQYF. The CDR3 nucleotides are TGCAGTGCTGGGGGCGGACAGGGGTTCTCGGAGACCCAGTACTTC.

The rearrangement links TRBV3-1 to TRBJ1-1; no definite D call. V lost 1 base, J lost 6 bases, and 6 bases lay in between. The CDR3 totals 12 residues. CDR1 LGHDT and CDR2 YNNKEL come from the germline V gene (reference sequence). CDR3 protein: CASSQVGAEAFF. The DNA for the CDR3 is TGTGCCAGCAGCCAAGTCGGGGCTGAAGCTTTCTTT.

For this clonotype: Germline and junction disagree at one end, which may indicate a read error. The V and J genes are TRBV7-7 and TRBJ2-1; 7 positions agree with TRBD2. The germline V gene encodes CDR1 SSHAT and CDR2 FNYEAQ (reference sequence). CDR3 length equals 13 residues. The CDR3: CASSLTGGNEQFF. CDR3 nucleotide sequence: TGTGCTAGCAGCTTAACCGGGGGGAATGAGCAGTTCTTC.

This clonotype was picked up many times. The V gene is TRBV7-9, the J gene TRBJ2-3; TRBD1 might be the D (5 bases). The V end lost 5 bases, the J end lost 6 bases, and 6 bases lay between the germline ends. Germline V gene data show CDR1 as SEHNR and CDR2 as FQNEAQ (reference sequence). The CDR3 contains 11 residues. The CDR3 region is CASSKGDTQYF. In DNA form, the CDR3 reads TGTGCCAGCAGCAAGGGGGATACGCAGTATTTT.

This clonotype appeared a few times. The chain has TRBV9 and TRBJ2-5; TRBD2 matches at 8 bases. CDR1 is SGDLS, CDR2 YYNGEE, per germline. Unmatched junction bases numbered 8, after V lost 7 bases and J lost 6 bases. This CDR3 is 13 amino acids long. The CDR3 nucleotides read TGTGCCAGCTCTGATAGCGGGATGAAGACCCAGTACTTC. Residues: CASSDSGMKTQYF.

The rearrangement links TRBV25-1 to TRBJ1-1, with a weak D call TRBD1 (6 bases). V was clipped by 7 bases and J by 6 bases, with 15 bases between them. This CDR3 has 13 amino acids. The germline V gene encodes CDR1 MGHDK and CDR2 SYGVNS. The DNA for the CDR3 is TGTGCCAGCAAACCCGGGGGCGGAGCTGAAGCTTTCTTT. It encodes CASKPGGGAEAFF.

This clonotype has more than one count but fewer than ten. The chain joins TRBV12-5 to TRBJ2-7; possibly TRBD1 or TRBD2 for D (5 bases each). The germline gives CDR1 LGHNT, CDR2 FRNRAP. The CDR3 runs 14 residues. V lost 5 bases to trimming and J lost 0 bases, with 11 bases between them. CDR3 sequence reads: CASGTGPRSYEQYF. CDR3 coding DNA: TGTGCTAGTGGTACGGGACCTCGCTCCTACGAGCAGTACTTC.

The rearrangement links TRBV7-9 to TRBJ2-2; tentatively, D is TRBD1 (5 bases). The germline V gene has CDR1 SEHNR and CDR2 FQNEAQ (reference sequence). The CDR3 contains 16 residues. V was cut by 5 bases and J by 4 bases, with 17 bases left in between. The CDR3 region has the DNA TGTGCCAGCAGCCTATCGGCAGGGATGGCCACCGGGGAGCTGTTTTTT. This gives the protein CASSLSAGMATGELFF. Variable domain in full (rest from reference TRBV7-9 and TRBJ2-2): DTGVSQNPRHKITKRGQNVTFRCDPISEHNRLYWYRQTLGQGPEFLTYFQNEAQLEKSRLLSDRFSAERPKGSFSTLEIQRTEQGDSAMYLCASSLSAGMATGELFFGEGSRLTVL.